This T cell receptor (beta chain) comes out of a study of cytomegalovirus exposure and HLA in healthy donors. Whole-study findings and limits: Researchers had no immune exposure information except CMV serostatus available. Cytomegalovirus-associated status was assigned to 164 TCR beta chains. A link between a missense DCLRE1C variant and TCR beta V- and J-gene trimming emerged from a later analysis.

The V gene's germline CDR1 is MNHEY and CDR2 SMNVEV (reference sequence). The CDR3 extends over 15 amino acids. Trimming took 4 bases from V and 4 from J; bases not matched to a gene: 4. A multiplex PCR was run with 60 Vbeta primers and 13 Jbeta primers. Some clones are missing from TCRdb's copy, which holds only in-frame ones; the method was immunoSEQ multiplex PCR. The sample consists of around 200,000 clones, about 83% of them appearing once. As concerns this clone: Its antigen remains unidentified.

Sequences were obtained from PBMCs. The sequence came from a woman aged 45-59 years in good health and CMV-seropositive. The chain is built from TRBV27 and TRBJ2-4; 10 nucleotides line up with TRBD1. CDR3 in amino acids: CASSSPGQGKNIQYF. The CDR3 DNA is TGTGCCAGCAGTTCACCGGGACAGGGGAAAAACATTCAGTACTTC.